These 18 T cell receptor beta chains were sequenced from one sample in a study of blood T cells in healthy people across ages. It was with a sample-barcoded 5' primer and a J-beta primer mix that a second PCR of roughly 7 to 12 cycles was run. TCRdb ran MiXCR on the 5' RACE reads and lists one entry per CDR3 protein. The sample records hundreds of thousands of distinct CDR3 sequences, about 30% being singletons. The sequenced sample was blood. Source of these receptors: a woman over 75 in good health.

This clonotype was recorded at least ten times. J is TRBJ2-7 and V is TRBV5-1; no reliable D call. The CDR3 consists of 12 residues. Germline loops: CDR1 SGHRS, CDR2 YFSETQ. The V end was cut by 0 bases, the J end by 5 bases, with 6 bases between. The DNA for the CDR3 is TGCGCCAGCAGCTTGGAAGCAGACGAGCAGTACTTC. It translates to CASSLEADEQYF.

The sample holds many counts of this clonotype. The gene calls are TRBV5-1 and TRBJ2-3; the match to TRBD2 covers 8 bases. This CDR3 is built from 20 residues. Germline V CDR1 and CDR2: SGHRS, YFSETQ. Losses at the gene ends were 1 base for V and 1 base for J; bases not matched to a gene: 17. CDR3: CASSLNPVRGSGGRTDTQYF. DNA of the CDR3: TGCGCCAGCAGCTTGAACCCCGTCAGGGGCAGCGGGGGTCGCACAGATACGCAGTATTTT. Supplemented by reference TRBV5-1 and TRBJ2-3, the full variable domain reads KAGVTQTPRYLIKTRGQQVTLSCSPISGHRSVSWYQQTPGQGLQFLFEYFSETQRNKGNFPGRFSGRQFSNSRSEMNVSTLELGDSALYLCASSLNPVRGSGGRTDTQYFGPGTRLTVL.

This clonotype was observed once. The chain is built from TRBV20-1 and TRBJ2-7; 7 nucleotides match TRBD2. The germline V gene encodes CDR1 DFQATT and CDR2 SNEGSKA (reference sequence). The CDR3 is 15 amino acids. J was trimmed by 3 bases and V by 3 bases; bases with no gene match: 11. CDR3 nucleotide sequence: TGCAGTGCTAGTGAATGGACTAGGGTCGGCTACGAGCAGTACTTC. Translating gives CSASEWTRVGYEQYF.

The chain combines TRBV9 with TRBJ1-1, with D perhaps TRBD1 (6 bases). The CDR3 length is 16 residues. From germline, CDR1 is SGDLS and CDR2 YYNGEE. With 4 bases removed from V and 2 bases from J, the gap between germline ends came to 18 bases. CDR3 residues: CASSPRLGQPNTEAFF. The CDR3 DNA is TGTGCCAGCAGCCCCCGCCTAGGACAGCCAAACACTGAAGCTTTCTTT.

This clonotype showed up many times. The rearrangement uses TRBV7-9 and TRBJ1-2; no clear D gene. The germline V gene encodes CDR1 SEHNR and CDR2 FQNEAQ (reference sequence). V was shortened by 0 bases and J by 2 bases, with 7 bases between the two germline ends. The CDR3 has 14 residues. The CDR3 DNA sequence: TGTGCCAGCAGCTTAGCGATTCCGAACTATGGCTACACCTTC. It codes for CASSLAIPNYGYTF.

About this clonotype: This may come from a read error, since a much larger clone is one base off. The chain employs TRBV2 and TRBJ2-4; tentative D call: TRBD2 (6 bases). Trimming shortened V by 5 bases and J by 13 bases, and 15 bases separated the two germline ends. This CDR3 has 12 residues. Germline assignment: CDR1 SNHLY and CDR2 FYNNEI. The CDR3 DNA reads TGTGCCAGCAGTTTGACTAGTCTTGAGCAGTACTTC. Encoded protein: CASSLTSLEQYF.

For this clonotype: Given a much more abundant clone one base away, this may be a read error. The V gene is TRBV12-3 or TRBV12-4, the J gene TRBJ2-1; TRBD1 is a possible D gene (5 bases). The J call is in doubt because the DNA end fits TRBJ2-7 better. The CDR3 is 14 residues long. CDR3 sequence (DNA): TGTGCCAGCAGTTTAGTGGCCCAGGGCAATGAGCAGTACTTC. Translation: CASSLVAQGNEQYF.

About this clonotype: With a much larger clone just one base away, this may be a read error. This CDR3 reads CASSLVAGWETQNF. DNA of the CDR3: TGTGCCAGCAGCTTAGTAGCCGGCTGGGAGACCCAGAACTTC. The chain employs TRBV7-6 and TRBJ2-5, with D possibly TRBD2 on 5 matching bases. The CDR3 runs to 14 residues. The germline CDR1 and CDR2 sequences are SGHVS and FNYEAQ.

In the case of this clonotype: One base away lies a much larger clone, so this may be a sequencing read error. The CDR3 DNA follows: TGTGCCAGCAGCTTGCGGGGGACCTCCTCCTACGAGCAGTACTTC. The encoded protein is CASSLRGTSSYEQYF. The chain combines TRBV5-6 with TRBJ2-7; TRBD2 is a possible D gene (6 bases). The V end was cut by 1 base, the J end by 0 bases, with 11 bases between. From germline, CDR1 is SGHDT and CDR2 YYEEEE. CDR3 size: 15 residues.

The chain couples TRBV4-2 to TRBJ2-1, with D perhaps TRBD1 (6 bases). The J call is in doubt because the DNA end fits TRBJ2-7 better. The CDR3 spans 18 residues. Germline V CDR1 and CDR2: LGHNA, YNFKEQ. CDR3 loop: CASSPRGGVGASYNEQYF. The CDR3 nucleotides read TGTGCCAGCAGCCCCCGGGGTGGAGTGGGGGCATCCTACAATGAGCAGTACTTC.

The V gene is TRBV20-1, the J gene TRBJ2-3, with TRBD2 identical over 7 bases. Germline assignment: CDR1 DFQATT and CDR2 SNEGSKA (reference sequence). This CDR3 contains 15 residues. V shed 1 base, J shed 1 base, and the junction held 5 bases outside the gene matches. The chain's CDR3 is CSARGPTSGTDTQYF. The CDR3 DNA sequence: TGCAGTGCTAGAGGCCCAACTAGCGGCACAGATACGCAGTATTTT.

This clonotype was seen at least ten times. The J gene is TRBJ1-2, the V gene TRBV27, with D possibly being TRBD1 (6 bases). With 0 bases removed from V and 4 bases from J, the gap between germline ends came to 12 bases. There are 15 residues in the CDR3. Germline-derived CDR1 and CDR2 are MNHEY and SMNVEV (reference sequence). CDR3 bases: TGTGCCAGCAGTTTATCAGGGGGTCCGATCTATGGCTACACCTTC. This encodes CASSLSGGPIYGYTF.

This clonotype was detected a few times. V is TRBV5-6 and J is TRBJ1-1; the D gene is possibly TRBD1 (6 bases). There are 14 residues in the CDR3. The ends were cut back, 5 bases at V and 4 bases at J, with 15 bases in the middle. Germline CDR1 SGHDT, CDR2 YYEEEE. The CDR3 region is CASRYLGGGTEAFF. CDR3 nucleotides: TGTGCCAGCAGATACCTCGGGGGCGGCACTGAAGCTTTCTTT.

This clonotype was counted ten times or more. This chain connects TRBV19 to TRBJ1-2; possible D gene TRBD1, 6 bases. The CDR3 runs to 14 residues. V lost 5 bases to trimming and J lost 2 bases, with 12 bases between them. Per germline, CDR1 LNHDA and CDR2 SQIVND (reference sequence). CDR3 region: CASSRQVLNYGYTF. The CDR3 nucleotides read TGTGCCAGTAGTCGACAGGTGTTAAACTATGGCTACACCTTC.

This clonotype has only a few counts. A much larger clone sits a single nucleotide away, making a read error possible. The genes are TRBV7-9 and TRBJ2-1; D remains ambiguous. CDR3 length equals 12 residues. The germline V gene has CDR1 SEHNR and CDR2 FQNEAQ (reference sequence). The germline V and J ends were trimmed by 7 bases and 10 bases, with 14 bases remaining between them. CDR3 sequence: CASNLDSYEQFF. The CDR3 DNA reads TGTGCCAGCAACCTTGACTCCTACGAGCAGTTCTTC.

This clonotype was counted once. A much larger clone lies one base from this, so it may be a read error. The chain has TRBV6-2 or TRBV6-3 and TRBJ2-1; D assignment may be TRBD1 or TRBD2 (5 bases each). The germline V gene encodes CDR1 MNHEY and CDR2 SVGEGT. This CDR3 spans 14 amino acids. V was shortened by 6 bases and J by 10 bases, with 19 bases between the two germline ends. The CDR3: CASRYGDAFYEQFF. DNA of the CDR3: TGTGCCAGCAGATACGGGGACGCCTTCTACGAGCAGTTCTTC.

The V gene is TRBV29-1, the J gene TRBJ1-1; no clear D gene. Germline V gives CDR1 SQVTM, CDR2 ANQGSEA. This CDR3 has 11 residues. V shed 4 bases and J shed 11 bases, with 14 bases lying between them. Here the CDR3 DNA reads TGCAGCGTTGGTGGGGAGCTTCGCGCTTTCTTT. Its protein product is CSVGGELRAFF. Variable domain in full (rest from reference TRBV29-1 and TRBJ1-1): SAVISQKPSRDICQRGTSLTIQCQVDSQVTMMFWYRQQPGQSLTLIATANQGSEATYESGFVIDKFPISRPNLTFSTLTVSNMSPEDSSIYLCSVGGELRAFFGQGTRLTVV.

This clonotype was counted at least ten times. At one end the junction does not follow the germline gene, possibly because of a read error. The chain employs TRBV11-2 and TRBJ1-4, with D unclear. This CDR3 is 14 amino acids long. The germline gives CDR1 SGHAT, CDR2 FQNNGV. The CDR3 is CASSIDVVQEKLFF. Written as DNA, the CDR3 is TGTGCCAGCAGCATAGACGTTGTGCAAGAAAAACTGTTTTTT.